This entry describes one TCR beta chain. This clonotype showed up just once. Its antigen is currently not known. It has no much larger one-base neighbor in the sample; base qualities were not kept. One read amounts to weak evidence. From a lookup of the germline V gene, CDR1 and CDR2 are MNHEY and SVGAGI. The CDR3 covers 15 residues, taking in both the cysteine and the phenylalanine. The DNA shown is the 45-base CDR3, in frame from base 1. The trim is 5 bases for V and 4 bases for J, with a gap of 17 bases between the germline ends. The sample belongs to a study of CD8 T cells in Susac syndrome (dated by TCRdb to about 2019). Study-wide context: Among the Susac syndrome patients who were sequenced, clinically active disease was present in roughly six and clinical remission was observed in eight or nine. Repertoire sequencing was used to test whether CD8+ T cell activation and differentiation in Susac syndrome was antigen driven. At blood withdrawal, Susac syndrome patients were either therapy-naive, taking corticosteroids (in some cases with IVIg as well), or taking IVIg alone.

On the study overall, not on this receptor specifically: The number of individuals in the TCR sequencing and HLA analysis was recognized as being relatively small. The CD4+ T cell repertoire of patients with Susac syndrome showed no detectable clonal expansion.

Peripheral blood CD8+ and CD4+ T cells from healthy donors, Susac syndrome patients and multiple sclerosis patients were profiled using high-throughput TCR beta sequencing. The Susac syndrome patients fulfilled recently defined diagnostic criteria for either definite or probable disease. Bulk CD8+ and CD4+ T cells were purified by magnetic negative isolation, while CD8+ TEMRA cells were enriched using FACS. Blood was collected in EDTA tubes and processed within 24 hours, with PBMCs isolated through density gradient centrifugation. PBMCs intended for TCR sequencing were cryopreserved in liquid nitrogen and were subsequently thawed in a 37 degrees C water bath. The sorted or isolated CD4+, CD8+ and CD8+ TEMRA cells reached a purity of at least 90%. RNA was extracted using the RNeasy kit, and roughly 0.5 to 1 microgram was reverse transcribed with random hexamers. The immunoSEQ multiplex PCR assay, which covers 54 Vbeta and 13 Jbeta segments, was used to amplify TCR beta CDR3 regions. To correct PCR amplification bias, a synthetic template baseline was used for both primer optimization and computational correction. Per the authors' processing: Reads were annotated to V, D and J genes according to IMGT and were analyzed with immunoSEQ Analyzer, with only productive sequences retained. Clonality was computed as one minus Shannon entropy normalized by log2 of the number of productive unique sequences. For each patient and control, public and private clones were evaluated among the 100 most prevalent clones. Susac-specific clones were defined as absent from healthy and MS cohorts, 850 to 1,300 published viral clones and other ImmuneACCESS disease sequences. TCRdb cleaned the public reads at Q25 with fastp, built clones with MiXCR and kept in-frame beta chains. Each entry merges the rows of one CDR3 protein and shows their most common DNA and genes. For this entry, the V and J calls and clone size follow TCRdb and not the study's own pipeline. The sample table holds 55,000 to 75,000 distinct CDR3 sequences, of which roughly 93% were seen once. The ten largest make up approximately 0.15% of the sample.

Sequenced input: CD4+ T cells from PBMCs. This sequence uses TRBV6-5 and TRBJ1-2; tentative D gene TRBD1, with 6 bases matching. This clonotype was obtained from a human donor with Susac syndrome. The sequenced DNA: TGTGCCAGCAGTACCCACCTTGGCAGGGGCTATGGCTACACCTTC. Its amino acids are CASSTHLGRGYGYTF.